A single sample is the source of the 8 T cell receptor beta chains below, sequenced in a study of blood T cell repertoires in COVID-19. The data were produced by immunoSEQ multiplex PCR, yet TCRdb's version contains in-frame clones alone and is incomplete. The table includes about 420,000 clones, roughly 89% detected once. Specimen: peripheral blood. Receptors were obtained from a man younger than 35 with COVID-19, enrolled during active disease.

This clone occurred a few times. The CDR3: CASSLGQARGEAFF. The CDR3 DNA reads as TGTGCCAGCAGCTTGGGGCAGGCTAGGGGGGAAGCTTTCTTT. The genes are TRBV5-6 and TRBJ1-1; a weak D match, TRBD1 (6 bases). The CDR3 runs 14 residues. Germline V CDR1 and CDR2: SGHDT, YYEEEE. V was trimmed by 0 bases and J by 8 bases, leaving 14 bases between them.

This chain uses TRBV5-3 with TRBJ2-2; TRBD1 matches 10 bases. TRBV5-3 counts as an open reading frame of uncertain function. Trimming cost V 3 bases and J 7 bases; bases outside gene matches: 6. The CDR3 contains 15 residues. CDR3 coding DNA: TGTGCCAGAAGCTACCGGGACAGGGGAGACGGGGAGCTGTTTTTT. It encodes CARSYRDRGDGELFF.

The J gene is TRBJ1-2, the V gene TRBV6-1, with 9 nucleotides matching TRBD1. Per the germline V gene, CDR1 is MNHNS and CDR2 is SASEGT. This CDR3 is 15 amino acids long. Unmatched junction bases numbered 6, after V lost 0 bases and J lost 7 bases. CDR3 region: CASSEAGTGFSGYTF. The CDR3 region has the DNA TGTGCCAGCAGTGAAGCTGGGACAGGGTTCTCTGGCTACACCTTC.

The chain joins TRBV5-5 to TRBJ2-3, with D possibly TRBD2 on 5 matching bases. The CDR3 has 15 amino acids. V was shortened by 0 bases and J by 1 base, with 9 bases between the two germline ends. Germline V gene lookup returns CDR1 SGHKS and CDR2 YYEKEE (reference sequence). This chain's CDR3 is CASSLVSAGTDTQYF. CDR3 nucleotide sequence: TGTGCCAGCAGCTTGGTTAGCGCCGGCACAGATACGCAGTATTTT.

This rearrangement joins TRBV27 to TRBJ2-3; D remains unclear. The V gene lost 3 bases and the J gene lost 2 bases, with 12 bases spanning the gap. Per germline, CDR1 MNHEY and CDR2 SMNVEV (reference sequence). The CDR3 length is 15 residues. In DNA form, the CDR3 reads TGTGCCAGCAGTTTGGGCCTTCCCGTCACAGATACGCAGTATTTT. It translates to CASSLGLPVTDTQYF.

V is TRBV5-1 and J is TRBJ1-2, with a possible D match to TRBD1 (5 bases). The V gene's germline CDR1 is SGHRS and CDR2 YFSETQ. The CDR3 is made up of 14 amino acids. The germline V and J ends were trimmed by 0 bases and 8 bases, with 14 bases remaining between them. DNA for the CDR3: TGCGCCAGCAGCTTGGAGAGGACAACGAAGGGCTACACCTTC. Translation: CASSLERTTKGYTF.

The chain joins TRBV30 to TRBJ1-4; no definite D call. Deletions cut 0 bases from V and 5 bases from J, with 7 bases between. CDR1 is GTSNPN, CDR2 SVGIG, per germline (reference sequence). The CDR3 contains 13 residues. The CDR3 DNA sequence: TGTGCCTGGAGTGTACACGGGAATGAAAAACTGTTTTTT. Protein sequence: CAWSVHGNEKLFF.

The chain joins TRBV6-5 to TRBJ2-7; tentative D call: TRBD2 (7 bases). Germline loops: CDR1 MNHEY, CDR2 SVGAGI. Trimming took 7 bases from V and 3 from J, leaving 16 bases between them. This CDR3 region has 14 residues. CDR3: CASTQGGVDYEQYF. The CDR3 coding sequence is TGTGCCAGCACCCAAGGGGGGGTAGACTACGAGCAGTACTTC.